This entry lists 25 T cell receptor beta chains sequenced from one sample in a study of blood T cell repertoires in COVID-19. Profiled with immunoSEQ multiplex PCR; TCRdb holds only in-frame clones, not every one. The data hold about 75,000 clones, with 80% to 90% observed a single time. The sequenced sample was peripheral blood. Every receptor here comes from a human donor in a cohort sampled during active COVID-19.

The chain carries TRBV7-2 and TRBJ1-2, with 7 bases that match TRBD1. The CDR3 sequence is 18 residues long. CDR1 is SGHTA and CDR2 is FQGNSA in the germline V gene. The ends lost 2 bases at V and 4 bases at J; junction bases unmatched: 16. CDR3 coding DNA: TGTGCCAGCAGCTTAAGTCCGACAGGGTTGGGCCCACCCTATGGCTACACCTTC. Translated, it gives CASSLSPTGLGPPYGYTF.

The rearrangement uses TRBV7-8 and TRBJ2-7; tentatively, D is TRBD2 (6 bases). V dropped 4 bases and J dropped 3 bases, with 19 bases sitting between them. This CDR3 is 16 amino acids long. Germline V CDR1 and CDR2: SGHVS, FQNEAQ. The CDR3 bases are TGTGCCAGCAGCTCGAGGGGAGGTAGTATCATCTACGAGCAGTACTTC. It is translated as CASSSRGGSIIYEQYF.

The CDR3, as DNA: TGTGCCAGCAGTGCTTGGACTAGCGGGGGAATACAAGAGACCCAGTACTTC. Amino acids: CASSAWTSGGIQETQYF. The J gene is TRBJ2-5, the V gene TRBV6-1; 13 nucleotides line up with TRBD2. The CDR3 spans 17 residues. The V gene's germline CDR1 is MNHNS and CDR2 SASEGT. Germline trimming cut 4 bases from V and 2 bases from J; bases unmatched to any gene: 7.

The count of this clone is one. The chain employs TRBV7-2 and TRBJ2-3; D gene ambiguous. V lost 5 bases and J lost 6, with 12 bases in between. Per germline, CDR1 SGHTA and CDR2 FQGNSA. The CDR3 loop spans 13 amino acids. CDR3 bases: TGTGCCAGCAGCCCCTACTTTTCGGATACGCAGTATTTT. This translates into CASSPYFSDTQYF.

This clone appeared a few times. The V gene is TRBV28, the J gene TRBJ1-5; D is unresolved. CDR3 length equals 15 residues. Germline CDR1 MDHEN, CDR2 SYDVKM. Trimming stripped 2 bases from V and 7 bases from J, with 15 bases between. The CDR3 DNA is TGTGCCAGCAGTTTACCGACTGGTCGGAACCAGCCCCAGCATTTT. Amino acids: CASSLPTGRNQPQHF.

This clone has just one count. This sequence joins TRBV7-2 and TRBJ2-2; D is perhaps TRBD1 (6 bases). V lost 5 bases to trimming and J lost 3 bases, with 19 bases between them. In germline, CDR1 is SGHTA, CDR2 FQGNSA. The CDR3 has 17 residues. The CDR3 protein is CASSPPSQGSDTGELFF. CDR3 nucleotide sequence: TGTGCCAGCAGCCCACCAAGCCAGGGGTCGGACACCGGGGAGCTGTTTTTT.

The chain recombines TRBV7-3 with TRBJ1-1; D gene uncertain. The CDR3 is 13 residues long. Germline assignment: CDR1 SGHTA and CDR2 FQGTGA. With 5 bases removed from V and 0 bases from J, the gap between germline ends came to 7 bases. CDR3 DNA sequence: TGTGCCAGCAGCCCTAGAATGAACACTGAAGCTTTCTTT. Amino acids: CASSPRMNTEAFF.

The genes are TRBV2 and TRBJ2-4; TRBD2 is a possible D gene (6 bases). This CDR3 is built from 15 residues. Germline loops: CDR1 SNHLY, CDR2 FYNNEI. Trimming took 3 bases from V and 1 from J, leaving 10 bases between them. The CDR3 reads CASSDEGGAKNIQYF. As DNA, the CDR3 is TGTGCCAGCAGTGATGAAGGAGGGGCCAAAAACATTCAGTACTTC.

The chain recombines TRBV5-4 with TRBJ2-7, with D unresolved. The CDR3 extends over 13 amino acids. From germline, CDR1 is SGHNT and CDR2 YYREEE (reference sequence). V gave up 0 bases and J gave up 1 base, with 5 bases separating them. The CDR3 here is CASSLESSYEQYF. CDR3 DNA sequence: TGTGCCAGCAGCTTGGAATCTTCCTACGAGCAGTACTTC.

V and J are TRBV7-6 and TRBJ2-7, with 8 positions matching TRBD2. The germline CDR1 and CDR2 sequences are SGHVS and FNYEAQ. This CDR3 has 18 amino acids. The trim removed 2 bases at V and 5 bases at J, leaving 17 bases unmatched. The CDR3 sequence: CASSLRHQAGANRHEQYF. The CDR3 DNA reads TGTGCCAGCAGCTTACGACACCAAGCGGGAGCTAATAGACACGAGCAGTACTTC. Supplemented by reference TRBV7-6 and TRBJ2-7, the full variable domain reads GAGVSQSPRYKVTKRGQDVALRCDPISGHVSLYWYRQALGQGPEFLTYFNYEAQQDKSGLPNDRFSAERPEGSISTLTIQRTEQRDSAMYRCASSLRHQAGANRHEQYFGPGTRLTVT.

The chain carries TRBV6-5 and TRBJ1-2; D call uncertain. The V and J ends lost 10 bases and 2 bases respectively, with 8 bases between them. Looked up from germline, CDR1 is MNHEY and CDR2 is SVGAGI. The CDR3 is made up of 11 amino acids. For the CDR3, the DNA is TGTGCCACCTCCGGGAACTATGGCTACACCTTC. Protein sequence: CATSGNYGYTF.

The J gene is TRBJ1-1, the V gene TRBV2; 7 positions match TRBD1. V lost 6 bases, J lost 0 bases, and 1 base stayed unmatched. This CDR3 spans 13 amino acids. Germline V gene lookup returns CDR1 SNHLY and CDR2 FYNNEI. CDR3 sequence (DNA): TGTGCCAGCAGGACAGGGATGAACACTGAAGCTTTCTTT. Translating gives CASRTGMNTEAFF.

J is TRBJ1-2 and V is TRBV6-2 or TRBV6-3, with D perhaps matching TRBD1 (5 bases). Germline-derived CDR1 and CDR2 are MNHEY and SVGEGT. There are 12 residues in the CDR3. V lost 5 bases to trimming and J lost 4 bases, with 8 bases between them. The DNA for the CDR3 is TGTGCCAGCAGTACGGGGGGCTATGGCTACACCTTC. Protein: CASSTGGYGYTF.

The gene calls are TRBV5-4 and TRBJ2-5; D remains ambiguous. The CDR3 contains 13 residues. Germline CDR1 reads SGHNT; CDR2 reads YYREEE (reference sequence). Trimming pared 4 bases from V and 5 bases from J, leaving 12 bases between. The DNA for the CDR3 is TGTGCCAGCAGCATCCCTAGTGAGGAGACCCAGTACTTC. It is translated as CASSIPSEETQYF. Full variable domain (remainder filled in from reference TRBV5-4 and TRBJ2-5): ETGVTQSPTHLIKTRGQQVTLRCSSQSGHNTVSWYQQALGQGPQFIFQYYREEENGRGNFPPRFSGLQFPNYSSELNVNALELDDSALYLCASSIPSEETQYFGPGTRLLVL.

J is TRBJ2-1 and V is TRBV4-3; 7 bases line up with TRBD1. V shed 0 bases, J shed 1 base, and the junction held 3 bases outside the gene matches. This CDR3 spans 16 amino acids. Germline CDR1 is LGHNA and CDR2 is YSLEER. CDR3 coding DNA: TGCGCCAGCAGCCAAGAAGGGGGCAGGTCCTACAATGAGCAGTTCTTC. It is translated as CASSQEGGRSYNEQFF.

The chain couples TRBV18 to TRBJ2-3; D is possibly TRBD2 (6 bases). CDR1 is KGHSH, CDR2 LQKENI, per germline. CDR3 length equals 14 residues. The germline V and J ends were trimmed by 2 bases and 3 bases, with 9 bases remaining between them. The CDR3 loop is CASSPEAGTDTQYF. Here the CDR3 DNA reads TGTGCCAGCTCACCAGAGGCGGGAACAGATACGCAGTATTTT.

The chain has TRBV7-9 and TRBJ1-6, with D hard to call. V shed 8 bases and J shed 7 bases, with 12 bases lying between them. CDR3 length: 13 residues. Per the germline V gene, CDR1 is SEHNR and CDR2 is FQNEAQ (reference sequence). The CDR3 coding sequence is TGTGCCAGCCAAGGCCGGGAGAATTCACCCCTCCACTTT. It specifies CASQGRENSPLHF.

CDR3 in amino acids: CATSDGKYRERRNTIYF. The CDR3 DNA sequence: TGTGCCACCAGTGATGGGAAATACAGGGAAAGAAGAAACACCATATATTTT. The chain combines TRBV24-1 with TRBJ1-3; weak D call: TRBD1 (6 bases). Trimming took off 3 bases at V and 5 bases at J, with 19 bases between the two ends. This CDR3 has 17 amino acids. Germline CDR1 reads KGHDR; CDR2 reads SFDVKD.

V and J are TRBV2 and TRBJ2-1; D is possibly TRBD2 (6 bases). CDR1 and CDR2 from the germline V gene are SNHLY and FYNNEI. V was cut by 4 bases and J by 4 bases, with 14 bases left in between. The CDR3 has 15 residues. The CDR3 DNA reads as TGTGCCAGCAGTGTCGGGGCAGGGAGGTACAATGAGCAGTTCTTC. Protein: CASSVGAGRYNEQFF. Complete variable domain (other parts from reference TRBV2 and TRBJ2-1): EPEVTQTPSHQVTQMGQEVILRCVPISNHLYFYWYRQILGQKVEFLVSFYNNEISEKSEIFDDQFSVERPDGSNFTLKIRSTKLEDSAMYFCASSVGAGRYNEQFFGPGTRLTVL.

The rearrangement joins TRBV4-1 to TRBJ1-6, with 7 bases identical to TRBD1. This CDR3 region has 15 residues. V was pared by 2 bases and J by 7 bases, with 5 bases of the junction left unmatched. CDR1 MGHRA and CDR2 YSYEKL come from the germline V gene. CDR3 region: CASSQQTGYNSPLHF. In DNA, the CDR3 is TGCGCCAGCAGCCAACAGACAGGGTACAATTCACCCCTCCACTTT.

This chain's CDR3 is CASSWGLAGPNEQFF. The CDR3 DNA reads as TGTGCCAGCAGCTGGGGACTAGCGGGTCCGAATGAGCAGTTCTTC. V is TRBV5-6 and J is TRBJ2-1; 12 nucleotides align to TRBD2. The CDR3 contains 15 residues. CDR1 and CDR2 from the germline V gene are SGHDT and YYEEEE. Losses at the gene ends were 3 bases for V and 7 bases for J; bases not matched to a gene: 5.

CDR3 loop: CASSPTPDREHKETQYF. DNA for the CDR3: TGTGCCAGCAGCCCCACCCCAGACAGGGAGCATAAAGAGACCCAGTACTTC. This chain connects TRBV5-5 to TRBJ2-5; 7 bases are a match to TRBD1. This CDR3 region has 17 residues. The germline V gene has CDR1 SGHKS and CDR2 YYEKEE (reference sequence). Trimming took 4 bases from V and 3 from J; bases not matched to a gene: 15. The whole variable domain, remainder taken from reference TRBV5-5 and TRBJ2-5, is DAGVTQSPTHLIKTRGQQVTLRCSPISGHKSVSWYQQVLGQGPQFIFQYYEKEERGRGNFPDRFSARQFPNYSSELNVNALLLGDSALYLCASSPTPDREHKETQYFGPGTRLLVL.

This clone was recorded only once. This chain connects TRBV7-2 to TRBJ1-6; 8 nucleotides agree with TRBD1. With 1 base clipped from V and 7 bases from J, the junction kept 6 bases outside the gene matches. From germline, CDR1 is SGHTA and CDR2 FQGNSA. There are 16 residues in the CDR3. CDR3 DNA sequence: TGTGCCAGCAGCTTAGGCCCAGGGGGCGCAAATTCACCCCTCCACTTT. As protein: CASSLGPGGANSPLHF.

DNA for the CDR3: TGTGCCAGCAGTTTATCCCGGGAGGAGACCCAGTACTTC. This sequence encodes CASSLSREETQYF. The chain combines TRBV27 with TRBJ2-5, with D possibly being TRBD2 (6 bases). Trimming shortened V by 0 bases and J by 5 bases, and 7 bases separated the two germline ends. The CDR3 covers 13 residues. CDR1 is MNHEY, CDR2 SMNVEV, per germline (reference sequence).

This clone came up once. The chain is built from TRBV19 and TRBJ2-2; 14 positions match TRBD2. V gave up 6 bases and J gave up 8 bases; unmatched junction bases: 14. The CDR3 extends over 18 amino acids. The germline V gene encodes CDR1 LNHDA and CDR2 SQIVND (reference sequence). DNA of the CDR3: TGTGCCAGTAGCCCGGTCGGACTAGCGGGGGGTCCCGGAGGGGAGCTGTTTTTT. Encoded protein: CASSPVGLAGGPGGELFF.